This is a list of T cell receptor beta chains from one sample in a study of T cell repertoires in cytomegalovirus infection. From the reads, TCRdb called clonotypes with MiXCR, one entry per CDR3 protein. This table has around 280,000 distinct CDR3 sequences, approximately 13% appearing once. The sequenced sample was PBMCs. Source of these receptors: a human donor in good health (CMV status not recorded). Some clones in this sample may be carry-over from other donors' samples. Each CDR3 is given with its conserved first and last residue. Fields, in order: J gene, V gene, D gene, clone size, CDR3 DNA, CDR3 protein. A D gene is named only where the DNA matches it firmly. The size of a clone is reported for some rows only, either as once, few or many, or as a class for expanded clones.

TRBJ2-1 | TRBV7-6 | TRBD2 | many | TGTGCCAGCAGCTTAACAGTTTCTAGCGGGACCTACAATGAGCAGTTCTTC | CASSLTVSSGTYNEQFF
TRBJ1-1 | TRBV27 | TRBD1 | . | TGTGCCAGCAGTTTATTAGCGGGACAGGTGATGAACACTGAAGCTTTCTTT | CASSLLAGQVMNTEAFF
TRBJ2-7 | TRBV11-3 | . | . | TGTGCCAGCAGTCGGAGGGGATCCGAGCAGTACTTC | CASSRRGSEQYF
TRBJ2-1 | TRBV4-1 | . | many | TGCGCCAGCAGCCAAGAATATGAGCGGGCCCCAGGGGACAATGAGCAGTTCTTC | CASSQEYERAPGDNEQFF
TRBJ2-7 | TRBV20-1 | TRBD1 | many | TGCAGTGCTACAGACAGGGACCACGCCTACGAGCAGTACTTC | CSATDRDHAYEQYF
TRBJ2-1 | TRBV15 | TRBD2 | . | TGTGCCACCAGCGACAGGACTAGCGGAGGGCAGTTCTTC | CATSDRTSGGQFF
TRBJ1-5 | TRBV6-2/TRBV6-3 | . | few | TGTGCCAGCCGGGACGTAAGCAATCAGCCCCAGCATTTT | CASRDVSNQPQHF
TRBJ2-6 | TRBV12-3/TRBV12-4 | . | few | TGTGCCAGCATCTCTGGGGGAACTGGGGCCAACGTCCTGACTTTC | CASISGGTGANVLTF
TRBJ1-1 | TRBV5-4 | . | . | TGTGCCAGCAGGCAGGGGAGTAGTGCTGAAGCTTTCTTT | CASRQGSSAEAFF
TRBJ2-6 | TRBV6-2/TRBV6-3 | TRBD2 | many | TGTGCCAGCAGTCCGGGACTAGCGGGAGGGCCTCTTGGGGCCAACGTCCTGACTTTC | CASSPGLAGGPLGANVLTF
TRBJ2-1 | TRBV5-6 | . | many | TGTGCCAGCAGCCCGGACGCCAGCGGGTCCTACAATGAGCAGTTCTTC | CASSPDASGSYNEQFF
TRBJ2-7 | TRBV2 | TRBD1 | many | TGTGCCAGCAGTGAACTATCCGGGACAGCTTACGAGCAGTACTTC | CASSELSGTAYEQYF
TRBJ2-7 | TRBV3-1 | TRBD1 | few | TGTGCCAGCAGCCAAGATAGAGGGGGCGGGTACGAGCAGTACTTC | CASSQDRGGGYEQYF
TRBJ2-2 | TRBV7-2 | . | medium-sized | TGTGCCAGCAGCTTAGAGGGTTTCACCGGGGAGCTGTTTTTT | CASSLEGFTGELFF
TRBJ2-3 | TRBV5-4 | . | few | TGTGCCAGCAGCTTGGCAAGCTTGGTAATCGAAAGCACAGATACGCAGTATTTT | CASSLASLVIESTDTQYF
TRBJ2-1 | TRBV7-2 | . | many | TGTGCCAGCTCGACACGGGGCAGGGGATCGATTTCCTACAATGAGCAGTTCTTC | CASSTRGRGSISYNEQFF
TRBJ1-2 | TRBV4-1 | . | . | TGCGCCAGCAGCCAAGGCCTCACTGGAAACTATGGCTACACCTTC | CASSQGLTGNYGYTF